One and the same sample provided the 18 T cell receptor beta chains below, sequenced in a study of cytomegalovirus exposure and HLA in healthy donors. Primers for the PCR totalled 60 Vbeta and 13 Jbeta. This table comes from immunoSEQ multiplex PCR, and its TCRdb copy is limited to in-frame clones, with some not included. This table has 90,000 to 140,000 clones, around 75% appearing once. Sequences were obtained from PBMCs. Source of these receptors: a man aged 25 to 40 in good health and CMV-seropositive.

The V gene is TRBV6-5, the J gene TRBJ1-5; D unresolved. Per germline, CDR1 MNHEY and CDR2 SVGAGI. The length of the CDR3 is 15 residues. Deletions cut 8 bases from V and 0 bases from J, with 14 bases between. CDR3 residues: CASRQDFNSNQPQHF. CDR3 bases: TGTGCCAGCCGCCAGGATTTCAATAGCAATCAGCCCCAGCATTTT.

Comments on this clone: Additional DNA sequences in this sample encode the identical CDR3. The CDR3 coding sequence is TGTGCCATCGGCACGGGGGATAGCAATCAGCCCCAGCATTTT. It encodes CAIGTGDSNQPQHF. This sequence joins TRBV10-3 and TRBJ1-5; D may be TRBD1 (5 bases). The V and J ends lost 8 bases and 0 bases respectively, with 11 bases between them. Germline CDR1 ENHRY, CDR2 SYGVKD. The length of the CDR3 is 14 residues.

The J gene is TRBJ2-3, the V gene TRBV5-1; 11 nucleotides line up with TRBD2. The junction had 11 bases not matched to a gene; V was cut back by 0 bases and J by 2 bases. Germline V lookup: CDR1 SGHRS, CDR2 YFSETQ. This CDR3 contains 19 residues. The CDR3 protein is CASSLAQLAGGPATDTQYF. CDR3 DNA: TGCGCCAGCAGCTTGGCCCAGCTAGCGGGGGGCCCGGCCACAGATACGCAGTATTTT. The whole variable domain, remainder taken from reference TRBV5-1 and TRBJ2-3, is KAGVTQTPRYLIKTRGQQVTLSCSPISGHRSVSWYQQTPGQGLQFLFEYFSETQRNKGNFPGRFSGRQFSNSRSEMNVSTLELGDSALYLCASSLAQLAGGPATDTQYFGPGTRLTVL.

The rearrangement joins TRBV5-1 to TRBJ2-7; 10 positions agree with TRBD1. The V segment lost 3 bases and the J segment 5 bases; nucleotides outside the gene matches: 2. The CDR3 is 13 residues long. Germline CDR1 is SGHRS and CDR2 is YFSETQ. CDR3 nucleotide sequence: TGCGCCAGCAGCTCCGGGACAGGGGACGAGCAGTACTTC. This gives the protein CASSSGTGDEQYF.

J is TRBJ1-5 and V is TRBV19, with TRBD1 identical over 8 bases. The CDR3 spans 16 residues. Per the germline V gene, CDR1 is LNHDA and CDR2 is SQIVND (reference sequence). Trimming at V came to 5 bases and at J to 6 bases, leaving 12 bases not matched to a gene. This CDR3 is CASSYPGGGGAQPQHF. The DNA of the CDR3 is TGTGCCAGTAGTTATCCAGGGGGCGGAGGGGCTCAGCCCCAGCATTTT.

The genes are TRBV19 and TRBJ1-4; TRBD1 aligns across 8 bases. With 4 bases clipped from V and 7 bases from J, the junction kept 5 bases outside the gene matches. CDR3 size: 14 residues. CDR1 LNHDA and CDR2 SQIVND come from the germline V gene (reference sequence). CDR3 residues: CASSTRGRAEKLFF. The CDR3 nucleotides are TGTGCCAGTAGTACCAGGGGGCGCGCTGAAAAACTGTTTTTT.

The gene calls are TRBV6-5 and TRBJ2-7; 9 nucleotides align to TRBD2. V lost 6 bases and J lost 2; bases outside the gene matches: 8. The CDR3 runs to 15 residues. In germline, CDR1 is MNHEY, CDR2 SVGAGI. CDR3 nucleotides: TGTGCCAGCAGCCGAGAGTGGACTAGCGCCTACGAGCAGTACTTC. This gives the protein CASSREWTSAYEQYF.

This sequence joins TRBV5-1 and TRBJ2-3; TRBD2 aligns across 13 bases. Per the germline V gene, CDR1 is SGHRS and CDR2 is YFSETQ. This CDR3 is built from 16 residues. With 4 bases clipped from V and 2 bases from J, the junction kept 4 bases outside the gene matches. CDR3 nucleotide sequence: TGCGCCAGCAGCACGGGGACTAGCGGGGACACAGATACGCAGTATTTT. Its translation is CASSTGTSGDTDTQYF.

V gene TRBV4-2 combines with J gene TRBJ1-2; the match to TRBD1 covers 10 bases. CDR1 and CDR2 (germline): LGHNA, YNFKEQ. The J segment lost 3 bases and the V segment lost 0 bases, leaving 4 bases of the junction unmatched. The CDR3 consists of 16 residues. The CDR3 DNA is TGTGCCAGCAGCCAAGATTCGGACAGGGGGTACTATGGCTACACCTTC. Translating it yields CASSQDSDRGYYGYTF.

The V and J genes are TRBV10-3 and TRBJ2-2; D might be TRBD2 (6 bases). CDR3 length: 13 residues. The germline CDR1 and CDR2 sequences are ENHRY and SYGVKD. V was shortened by 0 bases and J by 15 bases, with 14 bases between the two germline ends. In nucleotides, the CDR3 is TGTGCCATCAGTGAGTCAGGAGGGTTCGAGGTGTTTTTT. This gives the protein CAISESGGFEVFF.

The chain carries TRBV5-1 and TRBJ1-1; D perhaps matches TRBD1 (6 bases). Trimming shortened V by 0 bases and J by 2 bases, and 14 bases separated the two germline ends. The V gene's germline CDR1 is SGHRS and CDR2 YFSETQ. The CDR3 contains 16 residues. The CDR3 sequence is CASSLDPGQRNTEAFF. CDR3 bases: TGCGCCAGCAGCTTGGATCCCGGACAGCGTAACACTGAAGCTTTCTTT.

The gene calls are TRBV5-4 and TRBJ1-6; TRBD1 agrees at 8 bases. Per germline, CDR1 SGHNT and CDR2 YYREEE (reference sequence). After removal of 0 bases from V and 10 bases from J, the junction contained 6 bases not matched to a gene. The CDR3 runs 15 residues. CDR3 protein: CASSLGQGNQSPLHF. The CDR3 nucleotides are TGTGCCAGCAGCTTGGGACAGGGGAATCAGTCACCCCTCCACTTT.

The V gene is TRBV5-4, the J gene TRBJ1-2; no firm D call. Germline-derived CDR1 and CDR2 are SGHNT and YYREEE (reference sequence). V lost 3 bases to trimming and J lost 2 bases, with 14 bases between them. The CDR3 contains 15 residues. The CDR3 region has the DNA TGTGCCAGCAGCTCCCCCCGGGAAGCAAACTATGGCTACACCTTC. Encoded protein: CASSSPREANYGYTF.

The chain has TRBV5-6 and TRBJ1-2, with TRBD1 identical over 8 bases. With V trimmed by 4 bases and J by 3 bases, 8 bases remained unmatched. The V gene's germline CDR1 is SGHDT and CDR2 YYEEEE. The CDR3 sequence is 15 residues long. The CDR3 loop reads CASSPPTGVDYGYTF. CDR3 bases: TGTGCCAGCAGCCCCCCGACAGGGGTCGACTATGGCTACACCTTC.

The chain employs TRBV5-1 and TRBJ1-6; D unresolved. V was trimmed by 6 bases and J by 3 bases, leaving 10 bases between them. The CDR3 consists of 14 residues. Germline-derived CDR1 and CDR2 are SGHRS and YFSETQ. The CDR3 nucleotides are TGCGCCAGCAAGGGAGACGGCTATAATTCACCCCTCCACTTT. This codes for CASKGDGYNSPLHF.

The chain combines TRBV30 with TRBJ1-6; 7 nucleotides agree with TRBD1. The CDR3 covers 12 residues. Germline V lookup: CDR1 GTSNPN, CDR2 SVGIG (reference sequence). J was trimmed by 10 bases and V by 5 bases; bases with no gene match: 5. CDR3 protein: CAWGRGDSPLHF. CDR3 nucleotides: TGTGCCTGGGGCAGGGGGGACTCACCCCTCCACTTT.

This chain uses TRBV6-1 with TRBJ1-5; TRBD1 agrees at 8 bases. The CDR3 loop spans 15 amino acids. After removal of 8 bases from V and 0 bases from J, the junction contained 6 bases not matched to a gene. CDR1 and CDR2 from the germline V gene are MNHNS and SASEGT. The CDR3 reads CASATGQASNQPQHF. The CDR3 bases are TGTGCCAGCGCTACGGGACAGGCTAGCAATCAGCCCCAGCATTTT.

The chain carries TRBV29-1 and TRBJ1-1; D uncertain. The CDR3 is 10 residues long. V shed 4 bases and J shed 5 bases, with 5 bases lying between them. The germline CDR1 and CDR2 sequences are SQVTM and ANQGSEA. CDR3 protein: CSVGRTEAFF. The CDR3 bases are TGCAGCGTTGGGAGGACTGAAGCTTTCTTT.